These T cell receptor beta chains were read from a single sample in a study of T cell responses to AZD1222 COVID-19 vaccine. Repertoires were generated with immunoSEQ multiplex PCR, while TCRdb's copy carries only in-frame clones and drops some. The sample yields 140,000 to 150,000 clones, around 90% seen once. This specimen was peripheral blood, taken on day 0 of AZD1222 vaccination. All receptors come from an adult in good health. CDR3s include the opening cysteine and the closing phenylalanine or tryptophan. A D gene is named only where the DNA matches it firmly.

d_gene,v_gene,j_gene,CDR3nt,CDR3aa
-,TRBV3-1/TRBV3-2,TRBJ2-5,TGTGCCAGCAGCCAAGTTCAGAAAGAGACCCAGTACTTC,CASSQVQKETQYF
-,TRBV4-3,TRBJ1-5,TGCGCCAGCAGCCAAGATCTCAGGAACTATCAGCCCCAGCATTTT,CASSQDLRNYQPQHF
TRBD2,TRBV24-1,TRBJ2-7,TGTGCCACCAGTGATCCCCGGGGAGGGGACTCCTACGAGCAGTACTTC,CATSDPRGGDSYEQYF
-,TRBV5-1,TRBJ1-4,TGCGCCAGCAGCCCCGCTGCAACTAATGAAAAACTGTTTTTT,CASSPAATNEKLFF
-,TRBV6-4,TRBJ2-7,TGTGCCAGCAGTGGCTACGAGCAGTACTTC,CASSGYEQYF
-,TRBV24-1,TRBJ1-1,TGTGCCACCAGGGCCCCGACAGGCGGAGGAGCTTTCTTT,CATRAPTGGGAFF
-,TRBV6-1,TRBJ2-7,TGTGCCAGCAGTGAAGTCCTACGCGAGCAGTACTTC,CASSEVLREQYF
TRBD1,TRBV5-4,TRBJ2-1,TGTGCCACCGAGGCCCGACAGGGGGCCTACAATGAGCAGTTCTTC,CATEARQGAYNEQFF
-,TRBV6-6,TRBJ1-1,TGTGCCAGCAGTTACGGGGGGGGCACTGAAGCTTTCTTT,CASSYGGGTEAFF
TRBD1,TRBV14,TRBJ1-2,TGTGCCAGCAGCACCCGGACAGGGAACTATGGCTACACCTTC,CASSTRTGNYGYTF
-,TRBV27,TRBJ1-1,TGTGCCAGCACCCCGAGGATAGGGGCGAACACTGAAGCTTTCTTT,CASTPRIGANTEAFF
TRBD2,TRBV6-5,TRBJ2-7,TGTGCCAGCAGTTACTCGAATGTAGCGGGCGAGCAGTACTTC,CASSYSNVAGEQYF
-,TRBV28,TRBJ1-1,TGTGCCAGCAGCTTGGCGGTGATGAACACTGAAGCTTTCTTT,CASSLAVMNTEAFF
-,TRBV2,TRBJ2-7,TGTGCCAGCAGTGAGGTTAGGCTCCAGGGAATTTTACTCCAGTACTTC,CASSEVRLQGILLQYF
TRBD2,TRBV9,TRBJ2-5,TGTGCCAGCAGCGTAGGTCTAGCGGGGAGTGTGGAGACCCAGTACTTC,CASSVGLAGSVETQYF
-,TRBV14,TRBJ1-2,TGTGCCAGCAGCCAAAACAGGGCCTATGGCTACACCTTC,CASSQNRAYGYTF
-,TRBV12-3/TRBV12-4,TRBJ2-1,TGTGCCAGCCAGGACTCGGTTCGCGGGCAGTTCTTC,CASQDSVRGQFF
-,TRBV7-8,TRBJ1-6,TGTGCCAGCAGCTTACAGGGGATTCGGACAGCCGATAATTCACCCCTCCACTTT,CASSLQGIRTADNSPLHF
TRBD2,TRBV11-2,TRBJ2-1,TGTGCCAGCAGCTTGGATAGCGGGGCAGGAGAGCAGTTCTTC,CASSLDSGAGEQFF